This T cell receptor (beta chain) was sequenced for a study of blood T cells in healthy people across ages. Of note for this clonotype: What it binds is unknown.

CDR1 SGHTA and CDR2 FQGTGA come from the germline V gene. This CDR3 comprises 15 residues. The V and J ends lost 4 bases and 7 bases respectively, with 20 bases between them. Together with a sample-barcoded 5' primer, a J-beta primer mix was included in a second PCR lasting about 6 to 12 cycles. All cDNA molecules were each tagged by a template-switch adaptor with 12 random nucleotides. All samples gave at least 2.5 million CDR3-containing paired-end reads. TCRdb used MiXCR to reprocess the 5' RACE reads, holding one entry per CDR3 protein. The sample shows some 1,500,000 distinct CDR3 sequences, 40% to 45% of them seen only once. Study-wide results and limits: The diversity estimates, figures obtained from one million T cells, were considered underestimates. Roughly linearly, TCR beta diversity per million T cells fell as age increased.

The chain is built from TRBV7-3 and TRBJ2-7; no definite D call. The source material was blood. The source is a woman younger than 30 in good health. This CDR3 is CASSSRVGPYNEQYF. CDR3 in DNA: TGTGCCAGCAGCTCCCGCGTAGGGCCGTACAATGAGCAGTACTTC.